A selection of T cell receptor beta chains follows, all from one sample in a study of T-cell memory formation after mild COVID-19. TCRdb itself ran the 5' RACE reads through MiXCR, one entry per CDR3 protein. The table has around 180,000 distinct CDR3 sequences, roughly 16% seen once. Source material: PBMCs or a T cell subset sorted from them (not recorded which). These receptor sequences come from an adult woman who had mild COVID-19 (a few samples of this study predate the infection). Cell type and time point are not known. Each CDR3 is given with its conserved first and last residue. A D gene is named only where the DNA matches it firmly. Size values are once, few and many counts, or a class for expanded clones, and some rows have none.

CDR3 protein: CASSLGPGVNTGELFF
CDR3 DNA: TGCGCCAGCAGCTTGGGTCCAGGCGTGAACACCGGGGAGCTGTTTTTT
D gene: NA
V gene: TRBV5-1
clone size: few
J gene: TRBJ2-2

CDR3 protein: CSARDFRGGRASGGTDTQYF
CDR3 DNA: TGCAGTGCTAGAGATTTCCGTGGTGGACGGGCTAGCGGGGGGACGGATACGCAGTATTTT
D gene: TRBD2
V gene: TRBV20-1
clone size: NA
J gene: TRBJ2-3

CDR3 protein: CASSTRQIYEQYF
CDR3 DNA: TGTGCCAGCAGCACCAGACAGATCTACGAGCAGTACTTC
D gene: NA
V gene: TRBV11-2
clone size: NA
J gene: TRBJ2-7

CDR3 protein: CASSPDGNYGYTF
CDR3 DNA: TGTGCCAGCAGCCCGGACGGCAACTATGGCTACACCTTC
D gene: NA
V gene: TRBV7-9
clone size: NA
J gene: TRBJ1-2

CDR3 protein: CASSLRVDTEAFF
CDR3 DNA: TGTGCCAGCAGTTTAAGGGTGGACACTGAAGCTTTCTTT
D gene: NA
V gene: TRBV12-3/TRBV12-4
clone size: NA
J gene: TRBJ1-1

CDR3 protein: CASSLAGQAMYEQYF
CDR3 DNA: TGCGCCAGCAGCCTGGCGGGACAGGCGATGTACGAACAGTACTTC
D gene: TRBD1
V gene: TRBV4-1
clone size: once
J gene: TRBJ2-7

CDR3 protein: CASSARGAGVNEQFF
CDR3 DNA: TGTGCCAGCAGCGCGCGGGGGGCCGGGGTGAATGAGCAGTTCTTC
D gene: TRBD2
V gene: TRBV9
clone size: few
J gene: TRBJ2-1

CDR3 protein: CASSTEPGQYNEQFF
CDR3 DNA: TGCGCCAGCAGCACCGAGCCGGGACAGTACAATGAGCAGTTCTTC
D gene: TRBD1
V gene: TRBV5-1
clone size: NA
J gene: TRBJ2-1

CDR3 protein: CASSLRGLGATEAFF
CDR3 DNA: TGTGCCAGCAGTCTGAGGGGTCTGGGAGCGACTGAAGCTTTCTTT
D gene: NA
V gene: TRBV28
clone size: NA
J gene: TRBJ1-1

CDR3 protein: CSATRTLSLEQFF
CDR3 DNA: TGCAGTGCTACCCGGACTCTCTCGCTTGAGCAGTTCTTC
D gene: NA
V gene: TRBV20-1
clone size: many
J gene: TRBJ2-1

CDR3 protein: CASSQLSGGETQYF
CDR3 DNA: TGTGCCAGCAGCCAACTGAGCGGGGGGGAGACCCAGTACTTC
D gene: TRBD2
V gene: TRBV3-1
clone size: NA
J gene: TRBJ2-5

CDR3 protein: CATSRTGTGNYEQYF
CDR3 DNA: TGTGCCACCAGCAGAACCGGGACAGGGAACTACGAGCAGTACTTC
D gene: TRBD1
V gene: TRBV15
clone size: few
J gene: TRBJ2-7

CDR3 protein: CASSLGVGAINEQFF
CDR3 DNA: TGCGCCAGCAGCTTGGGTGTAGGCGCAATCAATGAGCAGTTCTTC
D gene: NA
V gene: TRBV5-1
clone size: NA
J gene: TRBJ2-1

CDR3 protein: CASSQDAGQGLYEQYF
CDR3 DNA: TGCGCCAGCAGCCAAGATGCGGGGCAAGGGTTGTACGAGCAGTACTTC
D gene: NA
V gene: TRBV4-3
clone size: few
J gene: TRBJ2-7

CDR3 protein: CASSQTGTGELFF
CDR3 DNA: TGTGCCAGCAGTCAGACAGGGACCGGGGAGCTGTTTTTT
D gene: TRBD1
V gene: TRBV6-2/TRBV6-3
clone size: NA
J gene: TRBJ2-2

CDR3 protein: CASSYGAGELFF
CDR3 DNA: TGTGCCAGCAGTTATGGGGCCGGGGAGCTGTTTTTT
D gene: NA
V gene: TRBV6-5
clone size: few
J gene: TRBJ2-2

CDR3 protein: CASSQSLIGKDYEQYF
CDR3 DNA: TGTGCCAGCAGCCAAAGCTTAATCGGGAAAGACTACGAGCAGTACTTC
D gene: NA
V gene: TRBV3-1
clone size: NA
J gene: TRBJ2-7

CDR3 protein: CATRAARNEQFF
CDR3 DNA: TGTGCCACCAGGGCCGCGAGGAATGAGCAGTTCTTC
D gene: NA
V gene: TRBV24-1
clone size: NA
J gene: TRBJ2-1

CDR3 protein: CASSLRGQGEISDTQYF
CDR3 DNA: TGCGCCAGCAGCTTGAGGGGACAGGGGGAGATTTCAGATACGCAGTATTTT
D gene: TRBD1
V gene: TRBV5-1
clone size: few
J gene: TRBJ2-3

CDR3 protein: CSARFLRRDRASTPYEQYF
CDR3 DNA: TGCAGTGCTAGGTTCCTCCGCCGGGACAGGGCTTCCACCCCCTACGAGCAGTACTTC
D gene: TRBD1
V gene: TRBV20-1
clone size: once
J gene: TRBJ2-7

CDR3 protein: CASRWDTGSEAFF
CDR3 DNA: TGTGCCAGCAGGTGGGACACCGGGTCTGAAGCTTTCTTT
D gene: NA
V gene: TRBV5-5
clone size: NA
J gene: TRBJ1-1

CDR3 protein: CASNAGPSNEKLFF
CDR3 DNA: TGTGCCTCCAACGCGGGACCGTCGAATGAAAAACTGTTTTTT
D gene: NA
V gene: TRBV30
clone size: NA
J gene: TRBJ1-4

CDR3 protein: CASSIDINYGYTF
CDR3 DNA: TGTGCCAGCAGTATCGACATAAACTATGGCTACACCTTC
D gene: NA
V gene: TRBV6-5
clone size: few
J gene: TRBJ1-2

CDR3 protein: CAWSVGGGGDEQFF
CDR3 DNA: TGTGCCTGGAGTGTAGGGGGAGGGGGGGATGAGCAGTTCTTC
D gene: NA
V gene: TRBV30
clone size: NA
J gene: TRBJ2-1

CDR3 protein: CSVVGGINYGYTF
CDR3 DNA: TGCAGCGTTGTGGGGGGGATTAACTATGGCTACACCTTC
D gene: NA
V gene: TRBV29-1
clone size: NA
J gene: TRBJ1-2